Only one count was recorded for the clone carrying this T cell receptor beta chain. RNA, at roughly 0.5 to 1 ug, was reverse transcribed with random hexamers. An immunoSEQ multiplex PCR amplified TCR beta CDR3 over 54 Vbeta and 13 Jbeta. TCRdb re-called the immunoSEQ multiplex PCR reads through MiXCR, storing one row per CDR3 protein. Seen here are around 170,000 distinct CDR3 sequences, about 90% observed once, and the top ten hold roughly 0.08%. The data are from a study of CD8 T cells in Susac syndrome. The sequenced target, TCR beta, came from blood CD8+ and CD4+ T cells. Healthy donors constituted the controls, which were matched for age and sex. Negative isolation was applied to CD8+ and CD4+ T cells, and FACS enrichment was applied to TEMRA cells. Per germline, CDR1 LNHDA and CDR2 SQIVND (reference sequence). The CDR3 spans 15 residues. V gave up 6 bases and J gave up 2 bases; unmatched junction bases: 9.

The chain uses TRBV19 and TRBJ2-7, with TRBD2 matching 8 bases. Sequencing input: CD4+ T cells from PBMCs. This receptor was obtained from a human donor in good health. CDR3 residues: CASSRAGASPYEQYF. The CDR3 DNA reads as TGTGCCAGTAGCCGAGCGGGAGCTTCCCCCTACGAGCAGTACTTC. The full variable domain, rest sourced from reference TRBV19 and TRBJ2-7, is DGGITQSPKYLFRKEGQNVTLSCEQNLNHDAMYWYRQDPGQGLRLIYYSQIVNDFQKGDIAEGYSVSREKKESFPLTVTSAQKNPTAFYLCASSRAGASPYEQYFGPGTRLTVT.